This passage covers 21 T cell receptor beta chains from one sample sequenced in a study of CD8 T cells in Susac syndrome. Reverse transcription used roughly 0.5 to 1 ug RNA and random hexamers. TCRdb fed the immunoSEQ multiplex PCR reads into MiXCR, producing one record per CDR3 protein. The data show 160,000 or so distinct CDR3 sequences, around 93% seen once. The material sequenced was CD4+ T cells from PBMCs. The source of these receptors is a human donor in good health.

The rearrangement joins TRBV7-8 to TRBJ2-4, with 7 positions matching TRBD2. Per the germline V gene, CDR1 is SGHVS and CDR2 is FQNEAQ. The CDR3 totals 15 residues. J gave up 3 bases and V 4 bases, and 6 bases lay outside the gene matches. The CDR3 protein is CASSSLAGVKNIQYF. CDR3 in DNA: TGTGCCAGCAGCTCCTTAGCGGGCGTCAAAAACATTCAGTACTTC.

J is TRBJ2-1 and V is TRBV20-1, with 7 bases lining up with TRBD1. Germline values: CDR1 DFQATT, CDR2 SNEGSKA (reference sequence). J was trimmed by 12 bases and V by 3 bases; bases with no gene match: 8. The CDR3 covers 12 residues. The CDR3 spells CSARDDRAGQFF. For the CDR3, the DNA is TGCAGTGCTAGGGATGACAGGGCAGGGCAGTTCTTC.

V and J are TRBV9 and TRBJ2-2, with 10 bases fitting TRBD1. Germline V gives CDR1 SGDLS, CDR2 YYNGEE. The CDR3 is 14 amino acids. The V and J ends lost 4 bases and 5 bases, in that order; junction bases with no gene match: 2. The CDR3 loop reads CASSPGQGTGELFF. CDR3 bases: TGTGCCAGCAGCCCGGGACAGGGGACCGGGGAGCTGTTTTTT.

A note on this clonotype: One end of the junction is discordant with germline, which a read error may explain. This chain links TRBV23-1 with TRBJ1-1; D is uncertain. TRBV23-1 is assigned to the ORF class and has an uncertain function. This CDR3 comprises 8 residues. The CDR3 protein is CREEKAFF. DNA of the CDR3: TGTCGCGAGGAGAAAGCTTTCTTT.

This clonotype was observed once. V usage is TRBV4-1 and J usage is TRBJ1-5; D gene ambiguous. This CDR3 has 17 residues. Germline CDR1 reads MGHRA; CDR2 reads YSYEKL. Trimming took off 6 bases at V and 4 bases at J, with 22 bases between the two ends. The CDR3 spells CASRYPAREALNQPQHF. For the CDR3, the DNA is TGCGCCAGCAGATACCCAGCGAGGGAAGCCTTAAATCAGCCCCAGCATTTT.

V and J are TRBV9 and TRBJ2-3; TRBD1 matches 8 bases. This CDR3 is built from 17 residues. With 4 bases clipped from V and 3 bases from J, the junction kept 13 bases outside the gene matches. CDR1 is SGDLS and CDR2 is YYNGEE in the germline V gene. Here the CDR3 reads CASSPGGEAWGTDTQYF. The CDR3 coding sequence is TGTGCCAGCAGCCCAGGGGGCGAGGCCTGGGGGACAGATACGCAGTATTTT.

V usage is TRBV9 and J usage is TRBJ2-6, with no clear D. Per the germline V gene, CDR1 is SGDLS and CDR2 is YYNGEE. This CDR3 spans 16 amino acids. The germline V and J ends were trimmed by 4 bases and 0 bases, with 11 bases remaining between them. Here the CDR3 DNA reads TGTGCCAGCAGCCCCGTCGAGAGCTCTGGGGCCAACGTCCTGACTTTC. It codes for CASSPVESSGANVLTF.

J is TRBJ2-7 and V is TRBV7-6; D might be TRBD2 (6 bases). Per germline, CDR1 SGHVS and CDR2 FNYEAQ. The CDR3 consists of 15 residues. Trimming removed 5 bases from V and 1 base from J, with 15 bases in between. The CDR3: CASSTRPGVSYEQYF. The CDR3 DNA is TGTGCCAGCAGCACACGGCCGGGGGTTTCCTACGAGCAGTACTTC.

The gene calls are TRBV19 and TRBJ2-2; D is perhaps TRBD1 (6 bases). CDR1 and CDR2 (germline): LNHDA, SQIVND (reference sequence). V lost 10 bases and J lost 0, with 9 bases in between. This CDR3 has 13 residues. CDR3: CATDRPNTGELFF. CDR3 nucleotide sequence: TGTGCCACCGACAGGCCGAACACCGGGGAGCTGTTTTTT.

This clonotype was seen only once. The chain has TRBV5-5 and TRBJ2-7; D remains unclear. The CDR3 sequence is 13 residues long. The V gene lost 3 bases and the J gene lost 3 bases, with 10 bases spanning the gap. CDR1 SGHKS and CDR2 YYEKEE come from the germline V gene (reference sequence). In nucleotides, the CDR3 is TGTGCCAGCAGCTACGACGGAAACTACGAGCAGTACTTC. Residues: CASSYDGNYEQYF.

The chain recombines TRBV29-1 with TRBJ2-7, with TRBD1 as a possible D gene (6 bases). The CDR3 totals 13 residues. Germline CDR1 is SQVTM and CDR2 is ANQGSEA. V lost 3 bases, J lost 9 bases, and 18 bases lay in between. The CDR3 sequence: CSVEAVAGEGQYF. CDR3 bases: TGCAGCGTTGAGGCGGTGGCAGGGGAAGGGCAGTACTTC.

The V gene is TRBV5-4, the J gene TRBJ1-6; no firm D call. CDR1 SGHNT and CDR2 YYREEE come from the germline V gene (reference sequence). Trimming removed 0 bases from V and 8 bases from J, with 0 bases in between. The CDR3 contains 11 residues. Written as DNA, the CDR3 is TGTGCCAGCAGCTTGGATTCACCCCTCCACTTT. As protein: CASSLDSPLHF.

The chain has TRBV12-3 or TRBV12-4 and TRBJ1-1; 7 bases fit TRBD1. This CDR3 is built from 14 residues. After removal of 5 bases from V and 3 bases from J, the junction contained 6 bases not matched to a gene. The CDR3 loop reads CASSPRQGDTEAFF. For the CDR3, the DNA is TGTGCCAGCAGTCCCCGACAGGGAGACACTGAAGCTTTCTTT.

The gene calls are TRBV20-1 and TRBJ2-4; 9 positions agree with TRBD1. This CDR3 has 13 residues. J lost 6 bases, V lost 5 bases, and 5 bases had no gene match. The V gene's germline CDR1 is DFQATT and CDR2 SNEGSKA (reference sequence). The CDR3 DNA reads TGCAGTGCTCCACAGGACAGGGGAAACATTCAGTACTTC. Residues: CSAPQDRGNIQYF.

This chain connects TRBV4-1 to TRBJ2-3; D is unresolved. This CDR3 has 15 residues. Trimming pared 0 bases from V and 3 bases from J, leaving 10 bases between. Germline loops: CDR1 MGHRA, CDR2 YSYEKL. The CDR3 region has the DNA TGCGCCAGCAGCCAAGATGTGCTGGAGACAGATACGCAGTATTTT. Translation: CASSQDVLETDTQYF.

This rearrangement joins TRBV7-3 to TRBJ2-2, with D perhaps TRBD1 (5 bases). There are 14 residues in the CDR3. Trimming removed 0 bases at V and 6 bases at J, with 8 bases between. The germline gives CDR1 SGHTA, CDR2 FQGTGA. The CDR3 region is CASSLTSTAGELFF. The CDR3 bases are TGTGCCAGCAGCTTAACGTCGACAGCCGGGGAGCTGTTTTTT.

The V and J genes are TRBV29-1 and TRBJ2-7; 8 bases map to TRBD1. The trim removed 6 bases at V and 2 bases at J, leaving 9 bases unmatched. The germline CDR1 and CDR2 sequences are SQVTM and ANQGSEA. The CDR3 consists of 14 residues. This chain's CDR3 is CSVRGTGRTYEQYF. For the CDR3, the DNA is TGCAGCGTCCGTGGGACAGGACGAACCTACGAGCAGTACTTC.

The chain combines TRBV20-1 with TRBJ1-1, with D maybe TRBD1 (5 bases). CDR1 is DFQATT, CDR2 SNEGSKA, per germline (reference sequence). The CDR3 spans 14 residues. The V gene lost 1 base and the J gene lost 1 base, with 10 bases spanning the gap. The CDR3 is CSARVGASNTEAFF. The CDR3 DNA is TGCAGTGCTAGAGTTGGGGCCTCGAACACTGAAGCTTTCTTT.

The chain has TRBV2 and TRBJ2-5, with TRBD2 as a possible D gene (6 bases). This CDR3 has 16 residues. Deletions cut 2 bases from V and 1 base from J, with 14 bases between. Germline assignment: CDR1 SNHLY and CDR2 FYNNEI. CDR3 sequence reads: CASSERPAGSQETQYF. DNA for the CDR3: TGTGCCAGCAGTGAAAGGCCCGCGGGGTCCCAAGAGACCCAGTACTTC.

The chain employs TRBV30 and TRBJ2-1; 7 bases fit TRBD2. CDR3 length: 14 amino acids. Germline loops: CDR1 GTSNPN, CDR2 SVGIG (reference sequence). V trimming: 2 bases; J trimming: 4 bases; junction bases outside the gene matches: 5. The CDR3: CAWSKYSGYNEQFF. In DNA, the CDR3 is TGTGCCTGGAGTAAATATAGCGGGTACAATGAGCAGTTCTTC.

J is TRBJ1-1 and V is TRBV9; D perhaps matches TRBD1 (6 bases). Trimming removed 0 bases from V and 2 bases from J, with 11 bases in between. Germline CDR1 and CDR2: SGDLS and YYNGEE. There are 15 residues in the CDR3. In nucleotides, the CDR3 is TGTGCCAGCAGCGTAGGGTGGGGGCTCAACACTGAAGCTTTCTTT. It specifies CASSVGWGLNTEAFF.